These 32 T cell receptor beta chains were all obtained from the same sample, sequenced in a study of T cells after yellow fever vaccination (dated by TCRdb to between 2019 and 2020). The receptor library was made with 5' RACE. Reads for this sample came from an Illumina NovaSeq 6000. Clones were called with MiXCR by TCRdb after fastp trimmed the public reads at Q25, and only in-frame beta chains were retained. Each record represents a unique CDR3 protein, reported with the most common genes and DNA among its rows. The sample table lists 350,000 to 550,000 distinct CDR3 sequences, around 20% of them with a count of one. Jointly, the top ten make up roughly a sixth of the sample. Reading the label with the study, this specimen's treatment or condition is: live attenuated yellow fever vaccine strain. The sequencing here drew on PBMCs, taken before the yellow fever booster vaccination. These receptors came from a man aged 18 to 30 who received the YFV17D yellow fever vaccine.

This rearrangement joins TRBV19 to TRBJ2-2; D unclear. The CDR3 is 15 amino acids. Trimming took off 10 bases at V and 0 bases at J, with 15 bases between the two ends. Germline lookup yields CDR1 LNHDA and CDR2 SQIVND (reference sequence). The CDR3 coding sequence is TGTGCCACTGGAATCGGGCAAGCGAACACCGGGGAGCTGTTTTTT. It codes for CATGIGQANTGELFF.

V is TRBV6-2 or TRBV6-3 and J is TRBJ1-1; D ambiguous. V was cut by 7 bases and J by 1 base, with 13 bases left in between. Germline V gives CDR1 MNHEY, CDR2 SVGEGT. The CDR3 is made up of 14 amino acids. This chain's CDR3 is CASTPKIWNTEAFF. The DNA for the CDR3 is TGTGCCAGCACCCCTAAGATTTGGAACACTGAAGCTTTCTTT.

V gene TRBV5-4 combines with J gene TRBJ1-4; weak D call: TRBD1 (5 bases). The germline V gene encodes CDR1 SGHNT and CDR2 YYREEE (reference sequence). The CDR3 is 14 amino acids. Deletions cut 2 bases from V and 8 bases from J, with 13 bases between. CDR3 amino acids: CASSLDSGGEKLFF. As DNA, the CDR3 is TGTGCCAGCAGCTTAGACAGCGGAGGGGAAAAACTGTTTTTT.

This rearrangement joins TRBV14 to TRBJ2-5, with D possibly TRBD2 on 6 matching bases. The germline V and J ends were trimmed by 2 bases and 5 bases, with 12 bases remaining between them. CDR3 length: 14 residues. The germline V gene encodes CDR1 SGHDN and CDR2 FVKESK. This CDR3 is CASSQRRGLETQYF. DNA of the CDR3: TGTGCCAGCAGCCAACGGAGGGGTTTGGAGACCCAGTACTTC.

This sequence joins TRBV6-2 or TRBV6-3 and TRBJ1-2; D is unclear. Germline V gives CDR1 MNHEY, CDR2 SVGEGT. The CDR3 spans 14 residues. Trimming took 2 bases from V and 3 from J, leaving 10 bases between them. CDR3 region: CASSYGAFYYGYTF. Written as DNA, the CDR3 is TGTGCCAGCAGTTACGGCGCCTTTTACTATGGCTACACCTTC.

The table lists this clonotype with a few counts. This chain joins TRBV4-1 and TRBJ2-1; 9 bases map to TRBD1. The germline V gene encodes CDR1 MGHRA and CDR2 YSYEKL. The CDR3 runs to 15 residues. J lost 6 bases, V lost 5 bases, and 8 bases had no gene match. The CDR3 sequence is CASSARDRVINEQFF. The CDR3 DNA sequence: TGCGCCAGCAGCGCCCGGGACAGGGTTATCAATGAGCAGTTCTTC.

The chain couples TRBV29-1 to TRBJ2-4; D is unclear. Germline-derived CDR1 and CDR2 are SQVTM and ANQGSEA. V lost 5 bases and J 0 bases, leaving 8 bases between the germline ends. The CDR3 extends over 13 amino acids. The CDR3 DNA follows: TGCAGCGTTCAGAGTCTAGCCAAAAACATTCAGTACTTC. It codes for CSVQSLAKNIQYF.

This rearrangement joins TRBV6-1 to TRBJ1-2; D uncertain. In germline, CDR1 is MNHNS, CDR2 SASEGT. The CDR3 contains 14 residues. V lost 2 bases to trimming and J lost 8 bases, with 15 bases between them. The CDR3 sequence is CASSETVYMPGYTF. The CDR3 DNA reads TGTGCCAGCAGTGAAACCGTCTATATGCCGGGCTACACCTTC.

The V and J genes are TRBV9 and TRBJ2-3; D unclear. V lost 0 bases, J lost 4 bases, and 15 bases lay in between. The CDR3 length is 16 residues. Germline V gene lookup returns CDR1 SGDLS and CDR2 YYNGEE. DNA of the CDR3: TGTGCCAGCAGCGTAGAAGTGGTAGGGCGTCCAGATACGCAGTATTTT. Protein product: CASSVEVVGRPDTQYF.

This chain uses TRBV20-1 with TRBJ2-1, with TRBD2 identical over 11 bases. The CDR3 length is 15 residues. Per the germline V gene, CDR1 is DFQATT and CDR2 is SNEGSKA (reference sequence). After removal of 5 bases from V and 0 bases from J, the junction contained 3 bases not matched to a gene. The DNA for the CDR3 is TGCAGTGCTCTTAGCGGGGGGGCCTCCTACAATGAGCAGTTCTTC. Translation gives CSALSGGASYNEQFF.

The chain has TRBV18 and TRBJ2-2; tentative D call: TRBD1 (6 bases). This CDR3 is built from 16 residues. CDR1 KGHSH and CDR2 LQKENI come from the germline V gene. The V gene lost 1 base and the J gene lost 5 bases, with 14 bases spanning the gap. The CDR3: CASSPQGVVQTGELFF. The CDR3 DNA reads as TGTGCCAGCTCACCACAGGGGGTTGTCCAAACCGGGGAGCTGTTTTTT.

This clonotype was recorded a few times. J is TRBJ2-1 and V is TRBV10-3; D remains unclear. This CDR3 is built from 13 residues. The V end lost 4 bases, the J end lost 3 bases, and 7 bases lay between the germline ends. The germline gives CDR1 ENHRY, CDR2 SYGVKD. CDR3 in DNA: TGTGCCATCAGTGGACACGTCTACAATGAGCAGTTCTTC. Translated: CAISGHVYNEQFF.

This clonotype was seen more than once but under ten times. The chain uses TRBV7-8 and TRBJ2-3, with a weak D call TRBD1 (6 bases). Trimming stripped 3 bases from V and 5 bases from J, with 15 bases between. The CDR3 has 15 amino acids. Germline assignment: CDR1 SGHVS and CDR2 FQNEAQ. CDR3 amino acids: CASSFNWGRGDTQYF. Written as DNA, the CDR3 is TGTGCCAGCAGCTTTAACTGGGGGCGCGGAGATACGCAGTATTTT. The full variable domain, its missing parts supplied by reference TRBV7-8 and TRBJ2-3, is GAGVSQSPRYKVAKRGQDVALRCDPISGHVSLFWYQQALGQGPEFLTYFQNEAQLDKSGLPSDRFFAERPEGSVSTLKIQRTQQEDSAVYLCASSFNWGRGDTQYFGPGTRLTVL.

This clonotype has more than one count but fewer than ten. CDR3 DNA sequence: TGCAGTGCTAGAGATTCCCTGATCACAGATACGCAGTATTTT. This gives the protein CSARDSLITDTQYF. J is TRBJ2-3 and V is TRBV20-1; D ambiguous. Germline V gene lookup returns CDR1 DFQATT and CDR2 SNEGSKA (reference sequence). Trimming shortened V by 0 bases and J by 2 bases, and 9 bases separated the two germline ends. The CDR3 is 14 residues long.

This clonotype turned up a few times. The chain uses TRBV5-1 and TRBJ2-1, with D maybe TRBD2 (5 bases). CDR3 length: 14 residues. CDR1 is SGHRS, CDR2 YFSETQ, per germline. V lost 2 bases to trimming and J lost 4 bases, with 10 bases between them. Here the CDR3 reads CASSLAALYNEQFF. The CDR3 nucleotides read TGCGCCAGCAGCTTAGCGGCTCTTTACAATGAGCAGTTCTTC.

The chain links TRBV11-2 to TRBJ2-1; no definite D call. The CDR3 covers 13 residues. V lost 2 bases and J 10 bases, leaving 12 bases between the germline ends. CDR1 and CDR2 from the germline V gene are SGHAT and FQNNGV. CDR3 sequence: CASSLSRDDEQFF. The CDR3, as DNA: TGTGCCAGCAGCTTATCAAGGGATGACGAGCAGTTCTTC.

This chain uses TRBV6-2 or TRBV6-3 with TRBJ1-5; possible D gene TRBD1, 5 bases. V was clipped by 4 bases and J by 9 bases, with 13 bases between them. The CDR3 sequence is 13 residues long. Germline values: CDR1 MNHEY, CDR2 SVGEGT. The CDR3 DNA follows: TGTGCCAGCAGTTCGGGCAGGGTAAGGCCCCAGCATTTT. It encodes CASSSGRVRPQHF.

The J gene is TRBJ2-5, the V gene TRBV7-9; D uncertain. Trimming removed 5 bases at V and 1 base at J, with 17 bases between. From germline, CDR1 is SEHNR and CDR2 FQNEAQ (reference sequence). The CDR3 contains 16 residues. The CDR3 DNA reads TGTGCCAGCAGCCCGGTGGTCCAGAGCCCCCAAGAGACCCAGTACTTC. Translated: CASSPVVQSPQETQYF.

This clonotype has more than one count but fewer than ten. The chain combines TRBV20-1 with TRBJ1-1, with TRBD1 matching over 8 bases. CDR1 DFQATT and CDR2 SNEGSKA come from the germline V gene (reference sequence). The CDR3 runs 15 residues. V lost 0 bases and J lost 8; bases outside the gene matches: 11. The CDR3 region is CSAREPGQANLEAFF. CDR3 bases: TGCAGTGCTAGAGAACCGGGACAGGCGAATTTGGAAGCTTTCTTT.

This rearrangement joins TRBV27 to TRBJ2-5, with TRBD2 identical over 10 bases. CDR1 MNHEY and CDR2 SMNVEV come from the germline V gene (reference sequence). This CDR3 comprises 16 residues. Losses at the gene ends were 3 bases for V and 4 bases for J; bases not matched to a gene: 8. CDR3 coding DNA: TGTGCCAGCAGTTTCTTGGGACTAGCGACGTTAGAGACCCAGTACTTC. As protein: CASSFLGLATLETQYF.

This clonotype was observed at least ten times. The chain employs TRBV9 and TRBJ1-2; maybe TRBD1 (6 bases). CDR3 size: 13 residues. The V gene's germline CDR1 is SGDLS and CDR2 YYNGEE. V lost 3 bases and J 5 bases, leaving 11 bases between the germline ends. The CDR3 spells CASSAGTPYGYTF. CDR3 coding DNA: TGTGCCAGCAGCGCAGGGACACCTTATGGCTACACCTTC.

V usage is TRBV15 and J usage is TRBJ2-1, with D maybe TRBD2 (6 bases). The length of the CDR3 is 13 residues. V was pared by 6 bases and J by 8 bases, with 14 bases between. Germline V gene sequence: CDR1 LNHNV, CDR2 YYDKDF (reference sequence). In DNA form, the CDR3 reads TGTGCCACCAGTTCAATGGGGGGAGATGAGCAGTTCTTC. Translating gives CATSSMGGDEQFF.

J is TRBJ1-2 and V is TRBV6-2 or TRBV6-3; perhaps TRBD1 as D (5 bases). The CDR3 spans 13 residues. V was trimmed by 2 bases and J by 4 bases, leaving 8 bases between them. Germline loops: CDR1 MNHEY, CDR2 SVGEGT. The CDR3 DNA sequence: TGTGCCAGCAGTTACGACGGGACCTATGGCTACACCTTC. Its protein is CASSYDGTYGYTF.

This chain joins TRBV7-2 and TRBJ2-5, with unresolved D. V lost 6 bases and J lost 5, with 7 bases in between. Germline V CDR1 and CDR2: SGHTA, FQGNSA. This CDR3 spans 11 amino acids. In DNA form, the CDR3 reads TGTGCCAGCAGACCCGGGGAGACCCAGTACTTC. This sequence encodes CASRPGETQYF.

Only one count was recorded for this clonotype. CDR3: CASSRSQTNQPQHF. In DNA, the CDR3 is TGTGCCAGCAGTAGGAGCCAGACAAACCAGCCCCAGCATTTT. The V and J genes are TRBV12-3 or TRBV12-4 and TRBJ1-5; D unclear. This CDR3 has 14 residues. V was cut by 5 bases and J by 7 bases, with 15 bases left in between.

There are a few counts of this clonotype. This chain joins TRBV18 and TRBJ2-7; D possibly corresponds to TRBD1 (7 bases). With 3 bases removed from V and 4 bases from J, the gap between germline ends came to 16 bases. The CDR3 extends over 15 amino acids. Germline CDR1 is KGHSH and CDR2 is LQKENI. This CDR3 reads CASSPTFQGGYEQYF. CDR3 sequence (DNA): TGTGCCAGCTCACCCACGTTTCAGGGGGGATACGAGCAGTACTTC.

This clonotype was counted only a few times. This chain links TRBV5-6 with TRBJ1-1; tentatively, D is TRBD1 (5 bases). The CDR3 is made up of 15 amino acids. V was clipped by 1 base and J by 3 bases, with 13 bases between them. The germline V gene has CDR1 SGHDT and CDR2 YYEEEE. CDR3 amino acids: CASSLSGTLYTEAFF. Written as DNA, the CDR3 is TGTGCCAGCAGCTTGTCAGGGACGTTATACACTGAAGCTTTCTTT.

The chain joins TRBV10-2 to TRBJ1-1; no reliable D call. Germline CDR1 WSHSY, CDR2 SAAADI. The CDR3 runs to 14 residues. V lost 6 bases, J lost 1 base, and 12 bases lay in between. CDR3 in DNA: TGCGCCAGCAGATCACCCGGAGAGAACACTGAAGCTTTCTTT. Translating gives CASRSPGENTEAFF.

This clonotype was counted between two and nine times. V gene TRBV9 combines with J gene TRBJ2-5; the match to TRBD2 covers 10 bases. This CDR3 contains 16 residues. Unmatched junction bases numbered 7, after V lost 0 bases and J lost 5 bases. Germline assignment: CDR1 SGDLS and CDR2 YYNGEE. In DNA, the CDR3 is TGTGCCAGCAGCGTAGACTCAGCGGGGGGGCGCGAGACCCAGTACTTC. Encoded protein: CASSVDSAGGRETQYF.

This clonotype was counted between two and nine times. The gene calls are TRBV7-2 and TRBJ2-7; D not resolved. Germline CDR1 SGHTA, CDR2 FQGNSA. This CDR3 is built from 15 residues. V was shortened by 4 bases and J by 4 bases, with 17 bases between the two germline ends. The DNA for the CDR3 is TGTGCCAGCAGCTCTCTTCCGGGCTCTGGTTACGAGCAGTACGTC. It specifies CASSSLPGSGYEQYV.

This rearrangement joins TRBV27 to TRBJ2-7, with TRBD2 identical over 9 bases. This CDR3 contains 15 residues. V dropped 5 bases and J dropped 1; count of bases not matched to a gene: 6. Germline CDR1 and CDR2: MNHEY and SMNVEV (reference sequence). The CDR3 bases are TGTGCCAGCAGTCAGGTTCTAGCGGGATCCTACGAGCAGTACTTC. Protein sequence: CASSQVLAGSYEQYF.

This chain uses TRBV6-2 or TRBV6-3 with TRBJ1-1, with TRBD1 as a possible D gene (5 bases). This CDR3 region has 11 residues. V was pared by 2 bases and J by 10 bases, with 8 bases between. Looked up from germline, CDR1 is MNHEY and CDR2 is SVGEGT. DNA for the CDR3: TGTGCCAGCAGTTACGAGGGGAGAGCTTTCTTT. This encodes CASSYEGRAFF.